These 15 T cell receptor beta chains came from one sample sequenced in a study of T cell clonality in common variable immunodeficiency. General study results and limits: In common variable immunodeficiency, TCR beta chains reportedly carried fewer deletions and N-nucleotide insertions.

Assay used: immunoSEQ multiplex PCR; TCRdb lists only in-frame clones, some missing. Listed here are around 16,000 clones without any singletons, the top ten holding 13% to 15%. The antigens for these receptors are not known. The sequenced sample was peripheral blood mononuclear cells. Receptors originate from a human donor with common variable immunodeficiency.

The sample holds a few counts of this clone. The CDR3 end falls 3 residues outside the read, so it is completed with the germline J gene. The V gene is TRBV6-1, the J gene TRBJ2-7, with a weak D call TRBD1 (6 bases). Germline V gene lookup returns CDR1 MNHNS and CDR2 SASEGT. CDR3 length: 14 amino acids. Trimming took 1 base from V and 2 from J, leaving 9 bases between them. Incomplete CDR3 DNA: TGTGCCAGCAGTGAAGGGCAGGGGACCTACGAG. Translated, it gives CASSEGQGTYE. The whole CDR3 protein is CASSEGQGTYEQYF.

This clone appeared a few times. The covered CDR3 bases are TGTGCCAGTAGCCCTCGGGGGGTGGTGAACACCGGGGAG. Translated: CASSPRGVVNTGE. The full CDR3 reads CASSPRGVVNTGELFF. The gene calls are TRBV19 and TRBJ2-2; 7 bases line up with TRBD2. Sequencing ends 3 residues short of the CDR3 end; the germline J gene provides the rest. The CDR3 length is 16 residues. The germline gives CDR1 LNHDA, CDR2 SQIVND (reference sequence). After removal of 6 bases from V and 1 base from J, the junction contained 8 bases not matched to a gene.

Concerning this clone: The read ends 3 residues before the CDR3 terminus; that terminus is restored from the germline J gene. The chain links TRBV2 to TRBJ2-1, with a possible D match to TRBD1 (6 bases). Germline V CDR1 and CDR2: SNHLY, FYNNEI. Between the trimmed V and J ends, which lost 1 base and 5 bases, there was a span of 12 bases. CDR3 size: 15 residues. The CDR3 sequence: CASSEERGQNNEQFF. The DNA read from the CDR3 is TGTGCCAGCAGTGAAGAGAGGGGACAAAACAATGAG.

There are many counts of this clone. The sequenced fragment ends 3 residues before the CDR3 boundary, so the rest is inferred from the germline J gene. The V call is TRBV5-4, the J call TRBJ2-7, with 9 nucleotides matching TRBD1. V was pared by 4 bases and J by 2 bases, with 4 bases of the junction left unmatched. The CDR3 spans 14 residues. Per the germline V gene, CDR1 is SGHNT and CDR2 is YYREEE (reference sequence). The sequenced part of the CDR3 DNA is TGTGCCAGCAGCAGCACAGGGGGCGCCTACGAG. Translating gives CASSSTGGAYE. The complete CDR3 protein is CASSSTGGAYEQYF.

This clone was counted only a few times. The missing CDR3 end, 3 residues past where the read stops, is filled in from the germline J gene. The chain combines TRBV7-2 with TRBJ2-7; D call uncertain. V lost 1 base and J 2 bases, leaving 9 bases between the germline ends. Germline CDR1 reads SGHTA; CDR2 reads FQGNSA. The CDR3 runs to 14 residues. The CDR3 is CASSLDFAAYEQYF. The sequenced part of the CDR3 DNA is TGTGCCAGCAGCTTAGATTTCGCAGCCTACGAG.

Of note for this clone: The read falls 3 residues short of the CDR3 end, and the missing part is taken from the germline J gene. The V call is TRBV30, the J call TRBJ1-6; D is unresolved. This CDR3 is 13 amino acids long. Deletions cut 3 bases from V and 5 bases from J, with 8 bases between. Germline values: CDR1 GTSNPN, CDR2 SVGIG (reference sequence). The covered CDR3 bases are TGTGCCTGGAGGTATAGCGATAATTCACCC. This encodes CAWRYSDNSP. The whole CDR3 sequence is CAWRYSDNSPLHF.

This clone was counted a few times. The read gets to within 3 residues of the CDR3 end, and the germline J gene fills in the rest. The V call is TRBV30, the J call TRBJ1-6; D may be TRBD1 (6 bases). The CDR3 loop spans 16 amino acids. Trimming pared 0 bases from V and 6 bases from J, leaving 15 bases between. CDR1 and CDR2 (germline): GTSNPN, SVGIG (reference sequence). The CDR3 is CAWSVLGGPANSPLHF. The CDR3 DNA, read in part, is TGTGCCTGGAGTGTACTGGGGGGGCCGGCTAATTCACCC.

This clone ranks as medium-sized. The read terminates 3 residues ahead of where the CDR3 ends, so the germline J gene completes it. This chain connects TRBV19 to TRBJ1-1, with D uncertain. Germline-derived CDR1 and CDR2 are LNHDA and SQIVND (reference sequence). Trimming shortened V by 5 bases and J by 6 bases, and 16 bases separated the two germline ends. The CDR3 is 14 amino acids. The CDR3 bases that were read are TGTGCCAGTAGTCTCGCTTTAGGGCAGTCTGAA. Protein: CASSLALGQSE. The whole CDR3 region reads CASSLALGQSEAFF.

This clone has only a few counts. The CDR3 end falls 3 residues outside the read, so it is completed with the germline J gene. The chain recombines TRBV18 with TRBJ1-2; 11 positions match TRBD1. The germline CDR1 and CDR2 sequences are KGHSH and LQKENI. With 5 bases clipped from V and 4 bases from J, the junction kept 24 bases outside the gene matches. The CDR3 spans 21 residues. Here the CDR3 reads CASSYGQGASPKGGPCYGYTF. The CDR3 bases that were read are TGTGCCAGCTCATACGGACAGGGGGCGTCCCCAAAAGGAGGACCCTGCTATGGC.

This clone came up a few times. The read terminates 3 residues before the CDR3 end, so the remaining end is supplied by the germline J gene. The V call is TRBV18, the J call TRBJ2-3, with no clear D. Germline CDR1 reads KGHSH; CDR2 reads LQKENI. Trimming shortened V by 6 bases and J by 6 bases, and 7 bases separated the two germline ends. CDR3 size: 11 residues. The CDR3 spells CASSAEDTQYF. The CDR3 DNA, read in part, is TGTGCCAGCTCCGCGGAGGATACG.

The CDR3 DNA, read in part, is TGTGCCAGCAGCAGAGGGACTAGCGGGGAGAACACCGGGGAG. Translating it yields CASSRGTSGENTGE. The entire CDR3 is CASSRGTSGENTGELFF. The chain is built from TRBV7-6 and TRBJ2-2, with 13 bases fitting TRBD2. The read falls 3 residues short of the CDR3 end, and the missing part is taken from the germline J gene. The CDR3 length is 17 residues. In germline, CDR1 is SGHVS, CDR2 FNYEAQ. The V and J ends lost 5 bases and 1 base, in that order; junction bases with no gene match: 4.

About this clone itself: The observed sequence ends 3 residues before the CDR3 terminus, with the missing tail filled in from the germline J gene. At the DNA level, this CDR3 is encoded by other sequences in the same sample as well. The chain has TRBV18 and TRBJ1-1; a weak D match, TRBD1 (5 bases). There are 13 residues in the CDR3. V was pared by 3 bases and J by 4 bases, with 9 bases between. The germline V gene encodes CDR1 KGHSH and CDR2 LQKENI. The covered CDR3 bases are TGTGCCAGCTCACCGAGGGGTTCCACTGAA. Its translation: CASSPRGSTE. The whole CDR3 sequence is CASSPRGSTEAFF.

As concerns this clone: Sequencing ends 3 residues short of the CDR3 end; the germline J gene provides the rest. The chain recombines TRBV7-6 with TRBJ2-5, with 8 nucleotides matching TRBD2. Trimming took 1 base from V and 5 from J; bases not matched to a gene: 0. The CDR3 runs 13 residues. Germline values: CDR1 SGHVS, CDR2 FNYEAQ. The CDR3 spells CASSLGLAETQYF. The part of the CDR3 DNA that was read is TGTGCCAGCAGCTTAGGACTAGCGGAGACC. Combining the CDR3 with reference TRBV7-6 and TRBJ2-5 gives the whole variable domain GAGVSQSPRYKVTKRGQDVALRCDPISGHVSLYWYRQALGQGPEFLTYFNYEAQQDKSGLPNDRFSAERPEGSISTLTIQRTEQRDSAMYRCASSLGLAETQYFGPGTRLLVL.

This clone was found many times. CDR3 DNA (partial): TGTGCCAGCAGTGGGACAGGGGACACCGGGGAG. Translated: CASSGTGDTGE. The whole CDR3 sequence reads CASSGTGDTGELFF. The J gene is TRBJ2-2, the V gene TRBV6-1; 9 bases line up with TRBD1. The read is 3 residues too short to cover the CDR3 end, so that end is filled in from the germline J gene. The CDR3 has 14 amino acids. J gave up 3 bases and V 4 bases, and 0 bases lay outside the gene matches. Per the germline V gene, CDR1 is MNHNS and CDR2 is SASEGT.

On this clone itself: The read falls 3 residues short of the CDR3 end, and the missing part is taken from the germline J gene. The V gene is TRBV30, the J gene TRBJ1-4; D gene uncertain. V was clipped by 1 base and J by 5 bases, with 11 bases between them. Germline V CDR1 and CDR2: GTSNPN, SVGIG (reference sequence). There are 14 residues in the CDR3. CDR3 DNA (partial): TGTGCCTGGAGTGCCCAGGATGGGAATGAAAAA. Its translation is CAWSAQDGNEK. The full CDR3 is CAWSAQDGNEKLFF. The variable domain in full, with the rest retrieved from reference TRBV30 and TRBJ1-4, is SQTIHQWPATLVQPVGSPLSLECTVEGTSNPNLYWYRQAAGRGLQLLFYSVGIGQISSEVPQNLSASRPQDRQFILSSKKLLLSDSGFYLCAWSAQDGNEKLFFGSGTQLSVL.